The clone carrying this T cell receptor (beta chain) was recorded a few times. V shed 1 base and J shed 0 bases, with 13 bases lying between them. This CDR3 spans 17 amino acids. Germline lookup yields CDR1 SGHKS and CDR2 YYEKEE (reference sequence). The data are from a study of quantifying T cell responses using KT2 cells. Looking at the study overall: RNA was reverse transcribed with TCR alpha and beta constant-region primers.

Unfractionated PBMC were spiked with known numbers of KT2 clone cells. The cDNA 3' end received a ligated oligonucleotide with a UMI. An equimolar mix of RC1.1 and RC1.2 primed the beta chain across TRBC1 and TRBC2. Using its own MiXCR run on the UMI-ligation and nested PCR reads, TCRdb lists one record per CDR3 protein. The data show around 56,000 distinct CDR3 sequences, with 9% to 15% seen just once and around 9.9% held by the top ten. The chain joins TRBV5-5 to TRBJ2-2; D remains unclear. What was sequenced was PBMCs spiked with cells of the T cell clone KT2. The TCR was taken from a human donor. This chain's CDR3 is CASSLSGGEPNTGELFF. The CDR3 DNA reads TGTGCCAGCAGCTTGAGTGGTGGGGAACCGAACACCGGGGAGCTGTTTTTT.